This is a list of T cell receptor beta chains from one sample in a study of shared clonotypes between healthy human individuals. Only in-frame clones appear in the TCRdb table, and some are missing; sequencing was by immunoSEQ multiplex PCR. The sample yields roughly 1 million clones, under 80% seen once. The material sequenced was memory CD4+ T cells sorted from blood. These receptors originate from a young man in good health. CDR3s include the opening cysteine and the closing phenylalanine or tryptophan. A D gene is named only where the DNA matches it firmly. Size tells how often a clone was seen (once, few, many) or the class of an expanded clone, and some rows leave it out.

d_gene	j_gene	v_gene	abundance	CDR3nt	CDR3aa
NA	TRBJ2-5	TRBV10-1	NA	TGCGCCACCTCAGCAGGGCTCCAAGAGACCCAGTACTTC	CATSAGLQETQYF
NA	TRBJ1-1	TRBV19	NA	TGTGCCAGTAGTCCTTATGTGCAGGGGAACACTGAAGCTTTCTTT	CASSPYVQGNTEAFF
NA	TRBJ2-7	TRBV11-2	NA	TGTGCCAGCAGCCAGAGGTCGGAAGGGAACGAGCAGTACTTC	CASSQRSEGNEQYF
TRBD1	TRBJ1-5	TRBV7-2	NA	TGTGCCAGCAGCCTGGGGACAGGGCGAAATCAGCCCCAGCATTTT	CASSLGTGRNQPQHF
NA	TRBJ2-5	TRBV5-1	NA	TGCGCCAGCAGCTTGGCCCTCGGCGGTCAAGAGACCCAGTACTTC	CASSLALGGQETQYF
NA	TRBJ1-1	TRBV5-1	NA	TGCGCCAGCAGCTTGGAAGGGGCGGGGATGAACACTGAAGCTTTCTTT	CASSLEGAGMNTEAFF
NA	TRBJ1-2	TRBV5-5	NA	TGTGCCAGCAGCCACGTCCAGGGCGGGTTTGGCAACTATGGCTACACCTTC	CASSHVQGGFGNYGYTF
TRBD2	TRBJ2-3	TRBV30	NA	TGTGCCTGGAGTGTACATAGCGGGGGGGACACAGATACGCAGTATTTT	CAWSVHSGGDTDTQYF
NA	TRBJ1-5	TRBV21-1	NA	TGTGCCAGCAGCAAAGTTGTGGCAGGGGGGGAGCCCCAGCATTTT	CASSKVVAGGEPQHF
NA	TRBJ2-5	TRBV30	NA	TGTGCCTGGAGTGTAGGATTGGAAGAGACCCAGTACTTC	CAWSVGLEETQYF
NA	TRBJ2-5	TRBV2	few	TGTGCCAGCAGCCGGGACTTTCAAGAGACCCAGTACTTC	CASSRDFQETQYF